This entry concerns a single T cell receptor beta chain. As processed by the authors: For nucleated cells, counts were estimated from reference gene primer amplification. Produced via immunoSEQ multiplex PCR; TCRdb's table is partial and in-frame only. V and J calls and clone size are copied from that table; D and trimming were computed from the DNA. The table records some 300,000 clones, nearly 90% of them present only once. The sample originates from a study of blood T cell repertoires in COVID-19. For the study at large: PBMCs, B-cell-depleted T cells, or T cells were the source of the cDNA or gDNA that made up the material.

Membership in each cohort depended on participant-reported clinical history. The sequenced sample was PBMCs or T cells enriched from blood (not recorded which). The clonotype comes from a woman between 25 and 40 years old who had recovered from COVID-19.

CDR3 region: CASSPSVSGTNTGELFF. The CDR3 DNA sequence: TGCGCCAGCAGCCCCTCTGTCAGCGGGACGAACACCGGGGAGCTGTTTTTT. V usage is TRBV5-1 and J usage is TRBJ2-2, with 7 positions matching TRBD2. This CDR3 has 17 amino acids. Per the germline V gene, CDR1 is SGHRS and CDR2 is YFSETQ. V trimming: 4 bases; J trimming: 0 bases; junction bases outside the gene matches: 9.